The 20 T cell receptor beta chains listed next were all sequenced from one sample in a study of shared clonotypes between healthy human individuals. Clones were sequenced by immunoSEQ multiplex PCR, and TCRdb holds only the in-frame ones, with some missing. The data contain around 2.1 million clones, around 95% of them singletons. The sample comprised naive CD4+ T cells sorted from blood. Subset in this sample: CD45RA+ positively selected. Source of these receptors: a man aged 18 to 29 in good health.

The chain has TRBV12-5 and TRBJ2-6, with D possibly called TRBD1 or TRBD2 (5 bases each). Germline CDR1 is LGHNT and CDR2 is FRNRAP. The V gene lost 1 base and the J gene lost 2 bases, with 6 bases spanning the gap. This CDR3 comprises 15 residues. This chain's CDR3 is CASGLGDAGANVLTF. For the CDR3, the DNA is TGTGCTAGTGGTTTGGGGGACGCTGGGGCCAACGTCCTGACTTTC.

The chain uses TRBV27 and TRBJ2-5, with D maybe TRBD1 (5 bases). Germline-derived CDR1 and CDR2 are MNHEY and SMNVEV (reference sequence). The length of the CDR3 is 15 residues. With 7 bases removed from V and 2 bases from J, the gap between germline ends came to 17 bases. The CDR3 DNA reads as TGTGCCAGCACCCCACTTGGGGCAGGACAAGAGACCCAGTACTTC. This encodes CASTPLGAGQETQYF.

The V and J genes are TRBV11-2 and TRBJ2-7, with D possibly being TRBD1 or TRBD2 (7 bases each). The CDR3 has 15 residues. Germline V gives CDR1 SGHAT, CDR2 FQNNGV. Trimming left V 5 bases short and J 1 base short, with 15 bases between. Written as DNA, the CDR3 is TGTGCCAGCAGCCAGGGGGGAGGGTTTTCCTACGAGCAGTACTTC. Translating it yields CASSQGGGFSYEQYF.

The V and J genes are TRBV18 and TRBJ2-2, with no clear D. This CDR3 has 16 residues. Per germline, CDR1 KGHSH and CDR2 LQKENI. V lost 5 bases, J lost 1 base, and 14 bases lay in between. The CDR3 region is CASSSALPGNTGELFF. The DNA of the CDR3 is TGTGCCAGCTCATCGGCACTGCCGGGGAACACCGGGGAGCTGTTTTTT.

V is TRBV18 and J is TRBJ1-1, with D unclear. This CDR3 contains 15 residues. Between the trimmed V and J ends, which lost 6 bases and 4 bases, there was a span of 18 bases. CDR1 and CDR2 from the germline V gene are KGHSH and LQKENI. The CDR3 region has the DNA TGTGCCAGCTCCTCCGATTGGGCGACGCGCACTGAAGCTTTCTTT. This codes for CASSSDWATRTEAFF.

The chain combines TRBV30 with TRBJ2-3, with TRBD2 as a possible D gene (5 bases). The germline gives CDR1 GTSNPN, CDR2 SVGIG (reference sequence). The CDR3 loop spans 13 amino acids. V was clipped by 4 bases and J by 0 bases, with 8 bases between them. The CDR3 reads CAWNRGSTDTQYF. The CDR3 nucleotides read TGTGCCTGGAACCGCGGGAGCACAGATACGCAGTATTTT.

The chain uses TRBV27 and TRBJ2-3, with 8 bases matching TRBD2. This CDR3 is 16 amino acids long. From germline, CDR1 is MNHEY and CDR2 SMNVEV (reference sequence). Losses at the gene ends were 2 bases for V and 2 bases for J; bases not matched to a gene: 6. CDR3 protein: CASSLAGGDLTDTQYF. The DNA of the CDR3 is TGTGCCAGCAGTTTAGCGGGGGGAGATCTCACAGATACGCAGTATTTT.

This chain joins TRBV27 and TRBJ2-2; 9 positions match TRBD1. V shed 6 bases and J 5 bases; nucleotides not matched to a gene: 7. The CDR3 is 15 residues long. In germline, CDR1 is MNHEY, CDR2 SMNVEV (reference sequence). CDR3 coding DNA: TGTGCCAGCAGAGCCGACAGGGGGGAAACCGGGGAGCTGTTTTTT. It yields the protein CASRADRGETGELFF.

V and J are TRBV27 and TRBJ2-7; 10 bases are a match to TRBD2. Germline CDR1 is MNHEY and CDR2 is SMNVEV (reference sequence). Unmatched junction bases numbered 8, after V lost 6 bases and J lost 6 bases. The CDR3 is 14 amino acids. CDR3 residues: CASSDLAGVGEQYF. For the CDR3, the DNA is TGTGCCAGCAGCGACCTAGCGGGAGTAGGCGAGCAGTACTTC.

The J gene is TRBJ2-3, the V gene TRBV6-1; TRBD2 aligns across 12 bases. The CDR3 totals 18 residues. V lost 3 bases to trimming and J lost 5 bases; unmatched junction nucleotides: 12. Germline-derived CDR1 and CDR2 are MNHNS and SASEGT. The CDR3 loop reads CASSETLTSGGRGDTQYF. CDR3 DNA sequence: TGTGCCAGCAGTGAGACCCTGACTAGCGGGGGCCGGGGAGATACGCAGTATTTT.

V and J are TRBV9 and TRBJ2-3, with D hard to call. The V and J ends lost 2 bases and 4 bases respectively, with 11 bases between them. The CDR3 runs to 14 residues. Germline CDR1 reads SGDLS; CDR2 reads YYNGEE. CDR3 region: CASSVAATSDTQYF. DNA of the CDR3: TGTGCCAGCAGCGTCGCTGCGACCTCAGATACGCAGTATTTT.

This sequence joins TRBV27 and TRBJ2-3; D not certain. CDR1 and CDR2 (germline): MNHEY, SMNVEV (reference sequence). Trimming removed 5 bases from V and 0 bases from J, with 9 bases in between. The CDR3 covers 14 residues. CDR3 loop: CASSPEPSTDTQYF. As DNA, the CDR3 is TGTGCCAGCAGTCCCGAGCCTAGCACAGATACGCAGTATTTT.

J is TRBJ2-1 and V is TRBV5-1, with TRBD2 identical over 8 bases. The CDR3 runs to 13 residues. The V and J ends lost 5 bases and 9 bases, in that order; junction bases with no gene match: 7. CDR1 and CDR2 from the germline V gene are SGHRS and YFSETQ. The CDR3 spells CASSRGGNREQFF. DNA for the CDR3: TGCGCCAGCAGTCGCGGGGGGAATCGTGAGCAGTTCTTC.

This clone came up once. This rearrangement joins TRBV6-5 to TRBJ1-2; TRBD1 agrees at 7 bases. Germline V gives CDR1 MNHEY, CDR2 SVGAGI. This CDR3 comprises 12 residues. Losses at the gene ends were 6 bases for V and 8 bases for J; bases not matched to a gene: 6. The DNA of the CDR3 is TGTGCCAGCAGGAGAGACAGGGTCGGCTACACCTTC. Amino acids: CASRRDRVGYTF.

CDR3 sequence (DNA): TGCAGCGTTCAAACAGGGGCGAACACCGGGGAGCTGTTTTTT. Encoded protein: CSVQTGANTGELFF. V is TRBV29-1 and J is TRBJ2-2, with TRBD1 matching over 7 bases. V lost 5 bases, J lost 0 bases, and 3 bases stayed unmatched. CDR3 length: 14 amino acids. CDR1 and CDR2 (germline): SQVTM, ANQGSEA.

The J gene is TRBJ2-7, the V gene TRBV5-4, with TRBD1 matching 8 bases. The CDR3 runs to 13 residues. V was clipped by 7 bases and J by 0 bases; unmatched bases: 3. CDR1 is SGHNT, CDR2 YYREEE, per germline (reference sequence). CDR3 in amino acids: CASGGQDSYEQYF. The CDR3, as DNA: TGTGCCAGCGGGGGACAGGACTCCTACGAGCAGTACTTC.

In the case of this clone: This sample includes further DNA sequences coding for the same CDR3. The chain employs TRBV10-1 and TRBJ1-1, with D perhaps TRBD1 (6 bases). The CDR3 is 14 residues long. V lost 6 bases, J lost 0 bases, and 11 bases lay in between. Germline CDR1 reads WNHNN; CDR2 reads SYGVQD (reference sequence). The CDR3 loop reads CASSASGVNTEAFF. CDR3 sequence (DNA): TGCGCCAGCAGCGCCTCAGGGGTGAACACTGAAGCTTTCTTT.

This clone was recorded only once. This chain joins TRBV7-9 and TRBJ2-3, with D perhaps being TRBD1 or TRBD2 (6 bases each). V dropped 6 bases and J dropped 1 base, with 17 bases sitting between them. The CDR3 covers 16 residues. Germline CDR1 SEHNR, CDR2 FQNEAQ (reference sequence). CDR3 region: CASRSGRGGGTDTQYF. CDR3 DNA sequence: TGTGCCAGCAGATCAGGCAGGGGAGGTGGCACAGATACGCAGTATTTT.

The J gene is TRBJ2-7, the V gene TRBV14, with D possibly being TRBD2 (6 bases). Trimming took off 8 bases at V and 2 bases at J, with 28 bases between the two ends. The CDR3 contains 18 residues. CDR1 and CDR2 from the germline V gene are SGHDN and FVKESK. The CDR3 spells CASPAPGGAGEDPYEQYF. CDR3 DNA sequence: TGTGCCAGCCCAGCCCCAGGAGGAGCCGGGGAGGATCCCTACGAGCAGTACTTC.

This clone was recorded once. V gene TRBV30 combines with J gene TRBJ2-7, with 7 bases fitting TRBD2. J lost 5 bases, V lost 4 bases, and 14 bases had no gene match. The CDR3 is made up of 15 amino acids. Germline values: CDR1 GTSNPN, CDR2 SVGIG (reference sequence). CDR3 region: CAWTPGGGLNHEQYF. The CDR3, as DNA: TGTGCCTGGACCCCTGGGGGGGGACTGAATCACGAGCAGTACTTC.